This T cell receptor (beta chain) comes out of a study of T cells after yellow fever vaccination. This clonotype was detected a few times. Its antigen is undetermined. General observations from the study: Contamination by abundant bulk-population clonotypes could be present in FACS-sorted repertoires.

One entry per CDR3 protein, called by TCRdb with MiXCR from the 5' RACE reads. The table lists 450,000 to 650,000 distinct CDR3 sequences, roughly 13% of them singletons. This CDR3 is 14 amino acids long. CDR1 MNHNS and CDR2 SASEGT come from the germline V gene. Trimming took 1 base from V and 7 from J, leaving 14 bases between them. The clonotype was recovered from a man between 25 and 39 years old who received the YFV17D yellow fever vaccine. The material sequenced was PBMCs, taken on the day of the yellow fever booster vaccination. The chain carries TRBV6-1 and TRBJ2-7, with a weak D call TRBD2 (6 bases). Here the CDR3 reads CASSEVSGAREQYF. CDR3 nucleotides: TGTGCCAGCAGTGAAGTTTCGGGAGCTCGGGAGCAGTACTTC.